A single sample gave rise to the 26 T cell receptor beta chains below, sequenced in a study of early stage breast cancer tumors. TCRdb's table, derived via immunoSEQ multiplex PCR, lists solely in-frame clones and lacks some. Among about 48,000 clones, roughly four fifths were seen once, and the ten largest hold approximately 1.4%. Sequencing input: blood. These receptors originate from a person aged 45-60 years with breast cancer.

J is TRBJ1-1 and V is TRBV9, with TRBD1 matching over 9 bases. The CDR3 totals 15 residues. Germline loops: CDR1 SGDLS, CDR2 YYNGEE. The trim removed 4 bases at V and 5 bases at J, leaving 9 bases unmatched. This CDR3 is CASSPLGTGLTEAFF. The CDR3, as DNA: TGTGCCAGCAGCCCCCTGGGGACAGGGTTGACTGAAGCTTTCTTT.

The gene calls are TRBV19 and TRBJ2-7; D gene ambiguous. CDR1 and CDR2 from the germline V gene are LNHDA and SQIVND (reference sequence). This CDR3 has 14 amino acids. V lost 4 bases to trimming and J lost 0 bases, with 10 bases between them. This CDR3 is CASSKAGSSYEQYF. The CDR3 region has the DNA TGTGCCAGTAGTAAGGCAGGCAGCTCCTACGAGCAGTACTTC.

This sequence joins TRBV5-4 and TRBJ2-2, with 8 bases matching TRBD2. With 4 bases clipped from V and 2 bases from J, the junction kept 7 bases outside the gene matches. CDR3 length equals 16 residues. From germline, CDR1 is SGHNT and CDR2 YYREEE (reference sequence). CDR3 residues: CASSRGGRGNTGELFF. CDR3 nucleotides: TGTGCCAGCAGCCGGGGGGGGCGGGGCAACACCGGGGAGCTGTTTTTT.

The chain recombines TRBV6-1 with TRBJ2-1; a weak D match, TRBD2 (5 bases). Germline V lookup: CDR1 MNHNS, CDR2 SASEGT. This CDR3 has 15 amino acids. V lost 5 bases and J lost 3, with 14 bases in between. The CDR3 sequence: CASSPTQGLYNEQFF. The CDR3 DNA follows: TGTGCCAGCAGTCCTACCCAAGGACTCTACAATGAGCAGTTCTTC.

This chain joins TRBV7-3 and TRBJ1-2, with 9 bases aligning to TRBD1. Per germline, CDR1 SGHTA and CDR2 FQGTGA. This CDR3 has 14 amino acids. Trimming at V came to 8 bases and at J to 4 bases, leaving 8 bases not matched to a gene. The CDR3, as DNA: TGTGCCAGCGGGACAGGGTGGGTCTCCTATGGCTACACCTTC. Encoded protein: CASGTGWVSYGYTF.

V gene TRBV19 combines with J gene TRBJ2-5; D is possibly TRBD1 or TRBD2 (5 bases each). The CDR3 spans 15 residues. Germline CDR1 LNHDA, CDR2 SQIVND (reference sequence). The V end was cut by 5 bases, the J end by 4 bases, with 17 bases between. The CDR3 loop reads CASSLGPLRGETQYF. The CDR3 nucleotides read TGTGCCAGTAGTTTGGGACCCCTTAGAGGAGAGACCCAGTACTTC.

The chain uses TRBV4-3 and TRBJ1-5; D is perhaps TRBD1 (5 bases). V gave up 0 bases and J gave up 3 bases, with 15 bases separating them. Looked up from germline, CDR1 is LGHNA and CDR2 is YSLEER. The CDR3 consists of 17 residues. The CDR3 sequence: CASSQDSSGDPNQPQHF. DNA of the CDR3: TGCGCCAGCAGCCAAGACAGTTCTGGGGACCCCAATCAGCCCCAGCATTTT.

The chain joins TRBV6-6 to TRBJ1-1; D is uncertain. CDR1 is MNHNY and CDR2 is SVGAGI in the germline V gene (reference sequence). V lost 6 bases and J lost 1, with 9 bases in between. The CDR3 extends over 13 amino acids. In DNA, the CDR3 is TGTGCCAGCAGCCCCACAACGAACACTGAAGCTTTCTTT. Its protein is CASSPTTNTEAFF.

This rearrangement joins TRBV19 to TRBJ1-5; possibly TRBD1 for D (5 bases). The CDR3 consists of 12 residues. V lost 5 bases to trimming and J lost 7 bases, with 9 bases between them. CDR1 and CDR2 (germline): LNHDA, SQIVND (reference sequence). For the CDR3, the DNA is TGTGCCAGTAGTGGGGGTGTCCAGCCCCAGCATTTT. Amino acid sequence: CASSGGVQPQHF.

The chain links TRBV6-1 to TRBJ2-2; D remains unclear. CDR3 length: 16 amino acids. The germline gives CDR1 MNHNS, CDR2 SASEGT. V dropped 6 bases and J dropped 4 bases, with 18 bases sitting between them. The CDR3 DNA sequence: TGTGCCAGCAGCGAACGGACCGTTCCGAGCACCGGGGAGCTGTTTTTT. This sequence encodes CASSERTVPSTGELFF.

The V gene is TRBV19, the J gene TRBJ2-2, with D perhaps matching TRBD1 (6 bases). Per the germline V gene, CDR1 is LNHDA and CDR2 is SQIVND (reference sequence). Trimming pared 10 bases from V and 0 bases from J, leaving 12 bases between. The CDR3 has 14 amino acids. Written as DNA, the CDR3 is TGTGCCACTAGGGGGAACGCGAACACCGGGGAGCTGTTTTTT. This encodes CATRGNANTGELFF. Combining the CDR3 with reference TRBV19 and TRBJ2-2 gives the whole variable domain DGGITQSPKYLFRKEGQNVTLSCEQNLNHDAMYWYRQDPGQGLRLIYYSQIVNDFQKGDIAEGYSVSREKKESFPLTVTSAQKNPTAFYLCATRGNANTGELFFGEGSRLTVL.

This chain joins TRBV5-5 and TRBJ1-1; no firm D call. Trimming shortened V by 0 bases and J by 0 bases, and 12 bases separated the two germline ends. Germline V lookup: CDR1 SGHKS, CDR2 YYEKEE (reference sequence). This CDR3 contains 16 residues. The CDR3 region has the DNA TGTGCCAGCAGCTTGGGTGACACCGCGATGAACACTGAAGCTTTCTTT. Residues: CASSLGDTAMNTEAFF.

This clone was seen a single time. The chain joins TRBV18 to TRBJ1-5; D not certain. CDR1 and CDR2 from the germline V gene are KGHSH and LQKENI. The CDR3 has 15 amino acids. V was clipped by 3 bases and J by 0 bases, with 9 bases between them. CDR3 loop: CASSPGVNSNQPQHF. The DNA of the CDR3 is TGTGCCAGCTCACCTGGAGTTAATAGCAATCAGCCCCAGCATTTT.

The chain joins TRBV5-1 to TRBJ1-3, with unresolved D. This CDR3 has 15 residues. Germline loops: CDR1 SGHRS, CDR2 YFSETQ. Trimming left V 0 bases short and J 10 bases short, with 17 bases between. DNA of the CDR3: TGCGCCAGCAGCTTGGATTCGAGCCCCGGTAGGACCATATATTTT. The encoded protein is CASSLDSSPGRTIYF.

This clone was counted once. CDR3 bases: TGTGCCTGGAGTTGGGGCCCCATGAAAGAGACCCAGTACTTC. This translates into CAWSWGPMKETQYF. This chain links TRBV30 with TRBJ2-5; D is possibly TRBD1 (5 bases). V was clipped by 2 bases and J by 3 bases, with 13 bases between them. CDR3 length equals 14 residues. Germline lookup yields CDR1 GTSNPN and CDR2 SVGIG (reference sequence).

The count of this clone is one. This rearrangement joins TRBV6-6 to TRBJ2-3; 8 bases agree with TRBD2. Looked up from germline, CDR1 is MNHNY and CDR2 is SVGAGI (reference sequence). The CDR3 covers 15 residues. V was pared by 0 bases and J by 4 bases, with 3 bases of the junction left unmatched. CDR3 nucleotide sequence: TGTGCCAGCAGTTACTCGGCGGGAGGTTCAGATACGCAGTATTTT. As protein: CASSYSAGGSDTQYF.

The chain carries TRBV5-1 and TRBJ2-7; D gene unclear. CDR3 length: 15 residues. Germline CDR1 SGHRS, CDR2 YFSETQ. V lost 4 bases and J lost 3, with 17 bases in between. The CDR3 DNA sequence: TGCGCCAGCAGCGATCGTGGGCGAGACCTCTACGAGCAGTACTTC. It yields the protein CASSDRGRDLYEQYF.

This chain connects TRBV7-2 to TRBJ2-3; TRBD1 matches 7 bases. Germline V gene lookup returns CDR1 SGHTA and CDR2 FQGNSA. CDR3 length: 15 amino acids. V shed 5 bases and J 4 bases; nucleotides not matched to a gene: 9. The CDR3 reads CASSPDGQDADTQYF. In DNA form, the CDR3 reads TGTGCCAGCAGCCCGGATGGACAGGACGCAGATACGCAGTATTTT.

The CDR3 spells CASSLAGFGLTIYF. The CDR3 DNA reads as TGTGCCAGCAGCTTGGCGGGCTTCGGTCTGACCATATATTTT. The rearrangement links TRBV5-8 to TRBJ1-3, with D unclear. The V gene lost 0 bases and the J gene lost 10 bases, with 14 bases spanning the gap. The V gene's germline CDR1 is SGHTS and CDR2 YDEGEE. This CDR3 has 14 amino acids.

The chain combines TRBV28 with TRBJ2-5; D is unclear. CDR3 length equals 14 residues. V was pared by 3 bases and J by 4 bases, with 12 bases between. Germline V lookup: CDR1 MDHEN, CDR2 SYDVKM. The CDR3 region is CASSFRTVGETQYF. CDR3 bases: TGTGCCAGCAGTTTTAGGACGGTGGGAGAGACCCAGTACTTC.

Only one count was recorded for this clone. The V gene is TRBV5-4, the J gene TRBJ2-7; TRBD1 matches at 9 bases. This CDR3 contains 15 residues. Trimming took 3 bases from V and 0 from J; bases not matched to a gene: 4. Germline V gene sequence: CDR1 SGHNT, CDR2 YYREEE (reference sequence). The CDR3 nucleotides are TGTGCCAGCAGCTGGGGGACAGGGAGCTCCTACGAGCAGTACTTC. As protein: CASSWGTGSSYEQYF.

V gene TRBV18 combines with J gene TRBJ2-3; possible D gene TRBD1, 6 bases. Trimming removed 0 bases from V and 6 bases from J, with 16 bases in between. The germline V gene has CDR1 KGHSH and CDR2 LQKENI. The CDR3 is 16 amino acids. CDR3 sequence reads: CASSPPYEQGWDTQYF. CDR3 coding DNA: TGTGCCAGCTCACCACCTTATGAACAGGGATGGGATACGCAGTATTTT.

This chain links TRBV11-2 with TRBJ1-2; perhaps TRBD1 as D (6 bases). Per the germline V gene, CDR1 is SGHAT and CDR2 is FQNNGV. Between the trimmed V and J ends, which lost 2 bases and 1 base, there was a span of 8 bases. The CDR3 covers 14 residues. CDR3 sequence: CASSLMDSNYGYTF. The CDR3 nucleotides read TGTGCCAGCAGCTTAATGGACAGTAACTATGGCTACACCTTC.

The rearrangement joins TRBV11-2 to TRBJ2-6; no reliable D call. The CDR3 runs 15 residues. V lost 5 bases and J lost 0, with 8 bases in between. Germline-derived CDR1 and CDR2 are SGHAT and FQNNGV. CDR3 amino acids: CASSARSSGANVLTF. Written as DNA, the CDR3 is TGTGCCAGCAGCGCCAGAAGCTCTGGGGCCAACGTCCTGACTTTC.

CDR3 loop: CASSSRGVGNTIYF. CDR3 nucleotides: TGTGCCAGCAGTTCCAGGGGCGTTGGAAACACCATATATTTT. The chain employs TRBV27 and TRBJ1-3; D possibly corresponds to TRBD1 (6 bases). CDR3 size: 14 residues. The germline gives CDR1 MNHEY, CDR2 SMNVEV (reference sequence). V was clipped by 4 bases and J by 3 bases, with 10 bases between them.

CDR3 sequence: CARPRGGQKQPSYEQYF. DNA for the CDR3: TGCGCCCGCCCACGGGGGGGACAGAAACAACCCTCCTACGAGCAGTACTTC. The rearrangement joins TRBV5-1 to TRBJ2-7; a weak D match, TRBD2 (8 bases). Trimming left V 10 bases short and J 0 bases short, with 26 bases between. The germline V gene encodes CDR1 SGHRS and CDR2 YFSETQ. This CDR3 region has 17 residues.